This TCR beta chain is from a study of CD8 T cells in ankylosing spondylitis. The CDR3 is 14 amino acids. Trimming took 8 bases from V and 3 from J, leaving 17 bases between them. A single record per CDR3 protein comes from TCRdb applying MiXCR to the 5' RACE reads. In the table there are about 100,000 distinct CDR3 sequences, 8.5% to 9% of which are singletons. In its sample, this clonotype was seen many times. The chain combines TRBV12-3 or TRBV12-4 with TRBJ2-7, with D possibly called TRBD1 or TRBD2 (5 bases each). The receptor was isolated from a male donor with ankylosing spondylitis or in good health (not recorded which). The specimen sequenced was blood, either unsorted or a sorted T cell fraction (not recorded which). The CDR3 nucleotides are TGTGCCAGCGCACCTCGGGACCGCAACTACGAGCAGTACTTC. Protein: CASAPRDRNYEQYF.